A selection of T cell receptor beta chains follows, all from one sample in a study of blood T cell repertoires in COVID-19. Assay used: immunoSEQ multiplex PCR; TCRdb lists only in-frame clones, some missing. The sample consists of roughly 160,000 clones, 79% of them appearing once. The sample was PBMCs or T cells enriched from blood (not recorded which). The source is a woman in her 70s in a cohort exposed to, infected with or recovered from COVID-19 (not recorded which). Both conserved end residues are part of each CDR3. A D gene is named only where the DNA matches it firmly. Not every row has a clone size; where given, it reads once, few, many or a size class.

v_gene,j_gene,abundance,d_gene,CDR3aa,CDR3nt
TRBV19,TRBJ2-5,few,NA,CASSAEGGETQYF,TGTGCCAGTAGCGCAGAAGGGGGAGAGACCCAGTACTTC
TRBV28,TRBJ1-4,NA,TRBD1,CASTPGQGSEKLFF,TGTGCCAGCACCCCGGGACAGGGGAGTGAAAAACTGTTTTTT
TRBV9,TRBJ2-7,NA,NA,CASSAAGTAVYEQYF,TGTGCCAGCAGCGCCGCGGGGACCGCCGTCTACGAGCAGTACTTC
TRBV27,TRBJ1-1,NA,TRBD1,CASSLLRDRGRITEAFF,TGTGCCAGCAGCCTACTCCGGGACAGGGGGCGAATAACTGAAGCTTTCTTT
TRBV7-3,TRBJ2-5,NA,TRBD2,CASSLNGGAETQYF,TGTGCCAGCAGCCTTAACGGGGGGGCAGAGACCCAGTACTTC
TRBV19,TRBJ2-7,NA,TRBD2,CASTPRVTSGYYEQYF,TGTGCCAGTACGCCACGGGTGACTAGCGGATACTACGAGCAGTACTTC
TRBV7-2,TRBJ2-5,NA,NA,CASTRGGGEKTQYF,TGTGCCAGCACCCGCGGAGGGGGCGAAAAGACCCAGTACTTC
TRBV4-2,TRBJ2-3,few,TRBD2,CASSPSSRTSGSTDTQYF,TGTGCCAGCAGCCCCTCGTCGAGGACTAGCGGGAGCACAGATACGCAGTATTTT
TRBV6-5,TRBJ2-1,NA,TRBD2,CAALGTNSDNEQFF,TGTGCCGCCTTAGGGACTAACAGCGACAATGAGCAGTTCTTC
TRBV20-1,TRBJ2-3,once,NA,CSASIADTQYF,TGCAGTGCTAGTATCGCAGATACGCAGTATTTT
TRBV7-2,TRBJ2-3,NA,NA,CASSPKGGSDTQYF,TGTGCCAGCAGCCCTAAGGGGGGGTCAGATACGCAGTATTTT
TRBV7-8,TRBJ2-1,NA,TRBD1,CASSQTGRNEQFF,TGTGCCAGCAGCCAGACAGGGCGGAATGAGCAGTTCTTC
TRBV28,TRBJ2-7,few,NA,CATRGAPRYEQYF,TGTGCCACCCGGGGGGCACCCCGGTACGAGCAGTACTTC
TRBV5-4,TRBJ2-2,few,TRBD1,CASSFTGAGELFF,TGTGCCAGCAGCTTCACAGGGGCCGGGGAGCTGTTTTTT
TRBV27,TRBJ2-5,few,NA,CASGGQGGLLTQYF,TGTGCCAGCGGAGGGCAGGGTGGTTTGTTGACCCAGTACTTC
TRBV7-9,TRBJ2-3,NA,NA,CAGGRGVGRTDTQYF,TGTGCCGGCGGTAGAGGCGTGGGGCGCACAGATACGCAGTATTTT
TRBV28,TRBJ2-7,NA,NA,CASSPTGSLAYEQYF,TGTGCCAGCAGTCCAACCGGGAGCTTGGCCTACGAGCAGTACTTC
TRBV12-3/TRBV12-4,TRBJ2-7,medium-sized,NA,CASSHQGYEQYF,TGTGCCAGCAGTCACCAGGGTTACGAGCAGTACTTC
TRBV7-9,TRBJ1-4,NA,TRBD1,CASTGQFNEKLFF,TGTGCCAGCACGGGACAGTTTAATGAAAAACTGTTTTTT
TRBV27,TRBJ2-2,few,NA,CASSLRLNTGELFF,TGTGCCAGCAGTTTGAGGCTGAACACCGGGGAGCTGTTTTTT
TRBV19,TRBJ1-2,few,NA,CASKKGDNYGYTF,TGTGCCAGTAAGAAGGGGGATAACTATGGCTACACCTTC
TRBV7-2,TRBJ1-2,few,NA,CASSLGPTELGYGYTF,TGTGCCAGCAGCTTAGGGCCGACAGAACTGGGCTATGGCTACACCTTC
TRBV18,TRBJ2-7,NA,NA,CASSRAGPTYEQYF,TGTGCCAGCTCACGGGCCGGTCCGACCTACGAGCAGTACTTC
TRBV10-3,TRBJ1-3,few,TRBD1,CAISSGQGGNTIYF,TGTGCCATCAGCTCGGGACAGGGAGGAAACACCATATATTTT
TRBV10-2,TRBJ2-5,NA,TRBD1,CASSASDRGLPETQYF,TGCGCCAGCAGTGCCTCCGACAGGGGGCTTCCGGAGACCCAGTACTTC
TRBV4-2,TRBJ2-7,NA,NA,CASSQLASLGLGYEQYF,TGTGCCAGCAGCCAATTGGCCAGTCTTGGGCTCGGCTACGAGCAGTACTTC
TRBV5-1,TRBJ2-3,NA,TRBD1,CASSLASRGLWDTQYF,TGCGCCAGCAGCTTGGCGAGCAGGGGGCTATGGGATACGCAGTATTTT
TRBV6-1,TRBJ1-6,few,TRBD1,CASSEQGANSPLHF,TGTGCCAGCAGTGAACAGGGGGCCAATTCACCCCTCCACTTT
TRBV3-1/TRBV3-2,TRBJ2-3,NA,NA,CASSQFSVSTDTQYF,TGTGCCAGCAGCCAATTCAGCGTAAGCACAGATACGCAGTATTTT
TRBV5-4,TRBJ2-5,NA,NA,CASSFTGTQETQYF,TGTGCCAGCAGCTTCACGGGGACACAAGAGACCCAGTACTTC
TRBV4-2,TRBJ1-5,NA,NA,CASSQDEGSQPQHF,TGTGCCAGCAGCCAAGATGAGGGCAGTCAGCCCCAGCATTTT
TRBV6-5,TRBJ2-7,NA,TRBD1,CASSFAGGVYEQYF,TGTGCCAGCAGCTTCGCAGGGGGCGTCTACGAGCAGTACTTC
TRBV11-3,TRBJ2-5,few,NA,CASSIDSQETQYF,TGTGCCAGCAGCATCGACAGTCAAGAGACCCAGTACTTC
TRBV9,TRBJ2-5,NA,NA,CASTRWGQAEETQYF,TGTGCCAGCACGAGGTGGGGGCAGGCGGAAGAGACCCAGTACTTC
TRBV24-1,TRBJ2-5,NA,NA,CATSHISNEETQYF,TGTGCCACCAGTCACATTTCGAACGAAGAGACCCAGTACTTC
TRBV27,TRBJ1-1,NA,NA,CASSFTGVGNTEAFF,TGTGCCAGCAGTTTTACGGGGGTTGGAAACACTGAAGCTTTCTTT
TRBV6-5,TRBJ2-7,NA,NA,CASSYSPGASYEQYF,TGTGCCAGCAGTTACTCGCCTGGGGCTTCCTACGAGCAGTACTTC
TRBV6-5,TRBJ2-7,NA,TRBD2,CASSPAGTSVYEQYF,TGTGCCAGCAGTCCAGCCGGGACTAGCGTATACGAGCAGTACTTC
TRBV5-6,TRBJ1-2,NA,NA,CASTRQAGEGYTF,TGTGCCAGCACCCGACAGGCCGGCGAGGGCTACACCTTC
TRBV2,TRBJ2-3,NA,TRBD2,CASTMTSEPTDTQYF,TGTGCCAGCACGATGACTAGCGAACCCACAGATACGCAGTATTTT
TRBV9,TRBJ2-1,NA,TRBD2,CASSQWPSGPFEQFF,TGTGCCAGCAGCCAGTGGCCTAGCGGGCCTTTTGAGCAGTTCTTC
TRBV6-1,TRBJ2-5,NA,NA,CASSEVRDGWFQETQYF,TGTGCCAGCAGTGAAGTCAGGGATGGTTGGTTCCAAGAGACCCAGTACTTC
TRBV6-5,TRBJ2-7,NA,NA,CASRLQLVGSEQYF,TGTGCCAGCAGGCTACAGCTTGTGGGCTCCGAGCAGTACTTC
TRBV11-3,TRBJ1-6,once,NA,CASRPHRDSPLHF,TGTGCCAGCAGACCCCACAGGGATTCACCCCTCCACTTT
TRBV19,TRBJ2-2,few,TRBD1,CASSHTGGSLTGELFF,TGTGCCAGTAGCCACACAGGGGGCTCGCTCACCGGGGAGCTGTTTTTT
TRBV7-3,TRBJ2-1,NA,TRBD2,CASSLAGGNEQFF,TGTGCCAGCAGCTTGGCGGGAGGCAATGAGCAGTTCTTC
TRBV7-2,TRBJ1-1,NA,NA,CASSLVGGGGRLEAFF,TGTGCCAGCAGCTTAGTCGGCGGGGGGGGCCGACTTGAAGCTTTCTTT
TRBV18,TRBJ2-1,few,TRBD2,CASSQLAGTYNEQFF,TGTGCCAGCTCACAACTAGCGGGGACCTACAATGAGCAGTTCTTC